This entry concerns a single T cell receptor beta chain. This entry belongs to a study of CD4 and CD8 cells across lung adenocarcinoma regions. TCRdb used MiXCR to reprocess the PCR reads, holding one entry per CDR3 protein. The sample has around 23,000 distinct CDR3 sequences; more than 40% are singletons. The length of the CDR3 is 12 residues. The germline gives CDR1 MNHNS, CDR2 SASEGT. This clonotype was obtained from a male donor with lung adenocarcinoma. The CD4 and CD8 labels of this study may be unreliable. J is TRBJ2-4 and V is TRBV6-1; D unclear. The specimen sequenced was CD8+ T cells from the center of a lung tumor. CDR3 protein: CAGKGAKNMQYF. CDR3 sequence (DNA): TGTGCGGGCAAGGGCGCCAAAAATATGCAGTACTTC.